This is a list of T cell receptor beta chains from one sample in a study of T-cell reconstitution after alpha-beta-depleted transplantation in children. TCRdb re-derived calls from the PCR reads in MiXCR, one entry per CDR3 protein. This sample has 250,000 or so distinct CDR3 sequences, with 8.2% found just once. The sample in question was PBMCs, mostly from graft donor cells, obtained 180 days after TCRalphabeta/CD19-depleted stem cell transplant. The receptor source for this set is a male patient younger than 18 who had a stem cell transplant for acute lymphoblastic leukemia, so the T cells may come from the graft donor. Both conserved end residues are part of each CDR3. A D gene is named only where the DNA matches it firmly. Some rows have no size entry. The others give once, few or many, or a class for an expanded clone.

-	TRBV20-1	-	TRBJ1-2	CSARAGGGGYTF	TGCAGTGCCAGGGCCGGAGGGGGGGGCTACACCTTC
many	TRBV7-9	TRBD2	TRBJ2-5	CASSQPAGGPETQYF	TGTGCCAGCAGCCAACCAGCGGGAGGGCCAGAGACCCAGTACTTC
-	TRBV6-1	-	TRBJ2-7	CASSEAPIYYEQYF	TGTGCCAGCAGTGAAGCTCCTATTTACTACGAGCAGTACTTC
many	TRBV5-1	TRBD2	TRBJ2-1	CASSSGLKAGVYNEQFF	TGCGCCAGCAGCTCTGGTCTTAAAGCGGGAGTATACAATGAGCAGTTCTTC
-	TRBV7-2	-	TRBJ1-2	CASSFSLDGTNYGYTF	TGTGCCAGCAGCTTCAGCCTGGACGGAACTAACTATGGCTACACCTTC
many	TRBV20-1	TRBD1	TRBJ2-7	CSARSRTGSYEQYF	TGCAGTGCTAGATCTCGGACAGGGAGCTACGAGCAGTACTTC
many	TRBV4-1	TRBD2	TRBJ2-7	CASSQDHFGAGNYYEQYF	TGCGCCAGCAGCCAAGATCATTTCGGAGCGGGGAATTACTACGAGCAGTACTTC
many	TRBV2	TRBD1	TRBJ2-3	CALPGGITDTQYF	TGTGCCCTCCCAGGGGGTATCACAGATACGCAGTATTTT
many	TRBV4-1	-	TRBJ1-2	CASSPADRLYGYTF	TGCGCCAGCAGCCCCGCTGACCGACTCTATGGCTACACCTTC
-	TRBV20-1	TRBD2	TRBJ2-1	CCARIVAGGNYNEQFF	TGCTGTGCTAGAATTGTAGCGGGGGGGAATTACAATGAGCAGTTCTTC
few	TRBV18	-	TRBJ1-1	CASSPITGLAEAFF	TGTGCCAGCTCACCGATAACAGGGCTCGCTGAAGCTTTCTTT
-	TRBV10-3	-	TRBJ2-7	CAISGFGSTSYEQYF	TGTGCCATCAGTGGCTTCGGGTCTACTTCCTACGAGCAGTACTTC
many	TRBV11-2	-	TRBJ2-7	CASSLAYLGGEQYF	TGTGCCAGCAGCTTGGCGTACCTAGGGGGGGAGCAGTACTTC
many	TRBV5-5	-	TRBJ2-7	CASSLGLADYYEQYF	TGTGCCAGCAGCTTGGGGCTAGCTGATTACTACGAGCAGTACTTC
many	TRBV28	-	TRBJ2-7	CASSPGTTGSYEQYF	TGTGCCAGCAGCCCCGGGACGACCGGGAGCTACGAGCAGTACTTC
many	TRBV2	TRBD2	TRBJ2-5	CASSEIGSGSRETQYF	TGTGCCAGCAGTGAAATCGGGAGCGGGAGTCGAGAGACCCAGTACTTC
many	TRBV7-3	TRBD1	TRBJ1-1	CATGQGMNTEAFF	TGTGCCACTGGACAGGGGATGAACACTGAAGCTTTCTTT
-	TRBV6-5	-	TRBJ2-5	CASSYGAGLETQYF	TGTGCCAGCAGTTACGGCGCAGGGCTAGAGACCCAGTACTTC
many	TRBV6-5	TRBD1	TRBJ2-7	CASSYTGTGRSYEQYF	TGTGCCAGCAGTTACACCGGGACAGGTCGTTCCTACGAGCAGTACTTC
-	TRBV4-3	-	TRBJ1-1	CASSQGPNAEAFF	TGCGCCAGCAGCCAAGGACCGAACGCTGAAGCTTTCTTT
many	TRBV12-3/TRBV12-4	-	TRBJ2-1	CASSLRRLYNEQFF	TGTGCCAGCAGTTTGCGGCGTCTTTACAATGAGCAGTTCTTC
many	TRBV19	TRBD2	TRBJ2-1	CASSGWTSGGVGEQFF	TGTGCCAGTAGTGGATGGACTAGCGGGGGGGTTGGGGAGCAGTTCTTC
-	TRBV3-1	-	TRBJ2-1	CASSQDLGTQQFF	TGTGCCAGCAGCCAAGATCTGGGGACTCAGCAGTTCTTC
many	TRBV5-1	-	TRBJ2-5	CASGGERETQYF	TGCGCCAGCGGAGGGGAGCGAGAGACCCAGTACTTC
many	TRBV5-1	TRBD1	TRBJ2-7	CASSLGGRELYEQYF	TGCGCCAGCAGCTTAGGGGGCAGGGAACTCTACGAGCAGTACTTC
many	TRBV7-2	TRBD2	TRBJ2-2	CASSLPTKGTSGRAPRTTGELFF	TGTGCCAGCAGCTTACCAACCAAAGGGACTAGCGGGAGGGCCCCAAGAACTACCGGGGAGCTGTTTTTT
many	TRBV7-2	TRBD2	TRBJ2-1	CASSTGLAREQFF	TGTGCCAGCAGCACTGGACTAGCCAGGGAGCAGTTCTTC
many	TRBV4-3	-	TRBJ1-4	CASSQGSVLVRDEKLFF	TGCGCCAGCAGCCAAGGATCCGTCTTGGTTCGGGATGAAAAACTGTTTTTT
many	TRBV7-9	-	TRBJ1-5	CASSLWGSNQPQHF	TGTGCCAGCAGCTTATGGGGGAGCAATCAGCCCCAGCATTTT
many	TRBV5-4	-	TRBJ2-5	CASSLGGAGQETQYF	TGTGCCAGCAGTCTAGGGGGCGCGGGACAAGAGACCCAGTACTTC
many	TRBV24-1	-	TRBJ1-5	CATSQGRNQPQHF	TGTGCCACCAGCCAGGGAAGGAATCAGCCCCAGCATTTT
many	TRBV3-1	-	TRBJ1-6	CASSLGQYNSPLHF	TGTGCCAGCAGCCTCGGACAGTATAATTCACCCCTCCACTTT
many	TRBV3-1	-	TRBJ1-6	CASSQEALTGGRSPLHF	TGTGCCAGCAGCCAAGAGGCCTTGACAGGAGGGCGTTCACCCCTCCACTTT
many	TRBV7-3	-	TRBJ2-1	CASSPNRGWDYNEQFF	TGTGCCAGCAGCCCAAACCGGGGATGGGATTACAATGAGCAGTTCTTC
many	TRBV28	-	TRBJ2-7	CASSTGRVTHEQYF	TGTGCCAGCTCCACCGGCAGGGTGACCCACGAGCAGTACTTC
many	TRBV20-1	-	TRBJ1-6	CSALSVSYNSPLHF	TGCAGTGCCCTATCGGTTTCTTATAATTCACCCCTCCACTTT
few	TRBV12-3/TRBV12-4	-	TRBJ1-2	CACSLRGRGPVGYNYGYTF	TGTGCCTGCAGTTTACGGGGCAGGGGCCCTGTAGGTTATAACTATGGCTACACCTTC
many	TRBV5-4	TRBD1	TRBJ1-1	CASSLPYRGFEAFF	TGTGCCAGCAGCTTGCCGTACAGGGGGTTTGAAGCTTTCTTT
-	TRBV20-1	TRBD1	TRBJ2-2	CSAFLQGAPGELFF	TGCAGTGCTTTCCTACAGGGGGCGCCCGGGGAGCTGTTTTTT
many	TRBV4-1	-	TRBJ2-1	CASSQEGNRLSGEQFF	TGCGCCAGCAGCCAAGAGGGTAACCGGCTCTCGGGTGAGCAGTTCTTC
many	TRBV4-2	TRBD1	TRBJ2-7	CASSQPDREGHEQYF	TGTGCCAGCAGCCAACCGGACAGGGAAGGCCACGAGCAGTACTTC
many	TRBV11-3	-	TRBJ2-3	CASSLTAGAPTDTQYF	TGTGCCAGCAGCTTAACGGCGGGGGCCCCCACAGATACGCAGTATTTT
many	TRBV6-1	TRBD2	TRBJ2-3	CASSGTSGARDTQYF	TGTGCCAGCAGTGGGACTAGCGGGGCCCGGGATACGCAGTATTTT
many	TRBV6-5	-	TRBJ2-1	CASSYRGAQYNEQFF	TGTGCCAGCAGTTACCGGGGGGCGCAATACAATGAGCAGTTCTTC
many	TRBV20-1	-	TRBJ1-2	CSARAGANYGYTF	TGCAGTGCTAGAGCTGGGGCTAACTATGGCTACACCTTC
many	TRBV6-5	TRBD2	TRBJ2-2	CASSYNGGGTGELFF	TGTGCCAGCAGTTATAATGGCGGGGGAACCGGGGAGCTGTTTTTT
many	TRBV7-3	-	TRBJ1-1	CASSLTGVNTEAFF	TGTGCCAGCAGCTTAACAGGGGTGAACACTGAAGCTTTCTTT
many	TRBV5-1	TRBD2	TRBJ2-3	CASSFGLAGGRMADTQYF	TGCGCCAGCAGCTTCGGACTAGCGGGGGGGCGGATGGCGGATACGCAGTATTTT
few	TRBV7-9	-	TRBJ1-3	CASSLTIGSGNTIYF	TGTGCCAGCAGTCTTACCATAGGCTCTGGAAACACCATATATTTT
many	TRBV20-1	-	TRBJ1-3	CSVSPNSGNTIYF	TGCAGTGTAAGCCCAAACTCTGGAAACACCATATATTTT
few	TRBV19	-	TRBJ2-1	CASSIGSGRDPKGQFF	TGTGCCAGTAGTATAGGGTCAGGTCGGGACCCAAAGGGGCAGTTCTTC
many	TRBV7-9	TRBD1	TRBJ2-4	CASSSTGTGVKDIQYF	TGTGCCAGCAGCTCTACCGGGACAGGGGTGAAGGACATTCAGTACTTC
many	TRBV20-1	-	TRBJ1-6	CSATRRGEDSPLHF	TGCAGTGCTACCAGAAGGGGGGAGGACTCACCCCTCCACTTT
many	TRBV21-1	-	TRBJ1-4	CASSKDRVATNEKLFF	TGTGCCAGCAGCAAAGATAGAGTTGCAACTAATGAAAAACTGTTTTTT
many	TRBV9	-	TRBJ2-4	CASSVEGYGDIQYF	TGTGCCAGCAGCGTAGAGGGGTATGGGGACATTCAGTACTTC